This T cell receptor (beta chain) emerged from a study of blood T cell repertoires in COVID-19. Study overall: The origin of the acute and convalescent COVID-19 samples was the United States, Italy and Spain. PBMCs, B-cell-depleted T cells, or T cells provided the cDNA or gDNA that made up the material.

Original analysis: Estimation of nucleated cell counts was performed using reference gene primer amplification. The data were produced by immunoSEQ multiplex PCR, yet TCRdb's version contains in-frame clones alone and is incomplete. That table furnishes V, J and clone size, whereas the DNA furnished D and trimming. The sample has about 49,000 clones; approximately 80% are singletons. In germline, CDR1 is MNHEY, CDR2 SVGAGI. Losses at the gene ends were 6 bases for V and 5 bases for J; bases not matched to a gene: 8. There are 15 residues in the CDR3. The chain has TRBV6-5 and TRBJ2-3; 10 bases are a match to TRBD2. Sample: peripheral blood. The sequence was collected from an older man with active or convalescent COVID-19. In DNA, the CDR3 is TGTGCCAGCAGGATCCCTAGCGGGGGTATAGATACGCAGTATTTT. Its protein is CASRIPSGGIDTQYF.